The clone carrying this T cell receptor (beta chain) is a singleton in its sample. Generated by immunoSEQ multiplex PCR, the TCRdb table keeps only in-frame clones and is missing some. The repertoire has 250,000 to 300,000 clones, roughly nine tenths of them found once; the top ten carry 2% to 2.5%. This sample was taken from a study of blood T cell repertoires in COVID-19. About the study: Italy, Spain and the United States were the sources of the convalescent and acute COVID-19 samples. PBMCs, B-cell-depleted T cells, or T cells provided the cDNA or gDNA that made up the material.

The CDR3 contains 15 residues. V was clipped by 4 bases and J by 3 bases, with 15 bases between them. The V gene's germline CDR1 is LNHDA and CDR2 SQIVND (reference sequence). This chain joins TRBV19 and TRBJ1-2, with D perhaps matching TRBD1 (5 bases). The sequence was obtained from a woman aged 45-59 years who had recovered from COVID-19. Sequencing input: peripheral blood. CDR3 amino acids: CASSTPLGADYGYTF. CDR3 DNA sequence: TGTGCCAGTAGTACGCCATTAGGGGCAGACTATGGCTACACCTTC.